Here is one T cell receptor beta chain with its context. Its antigen is currently not known. The input lacks base qualities; no much larger clone sits a single base away. TCRbeta CDR3 regions were amplified from genomic DNA using the immunoSEQ Assay, a bias-controlled multiplex PCR. As for how the authors treated the data: Nucleated cell counts per sample were estimated from amplification of reference gene primers within the assay. To quantify the absolute abundance of each unique TCRbeta CDR3 rearrangement, sequence reads were collapsed and filtered. For each sample, productive Simpson clonality was calculated by taking the square root of Simpson's diversity index across productive rearrangements. In its TCRdb copy, this immuneACCESS table keeps in-frame sequences only and misses some clones. Where compared with another copy, unresolved V genes explain less than half of these, and the others have no known cause. V and J calls and clone size are copied from that table; D and trimming were computed from the DNA. The sample contains around 150,000 clones, approximately 80% of them found a single time. The ten largest clones add up to 22% of the sample.

This sample stems from a study of blood T cell repertoires in COVID-19 (dated by TCRdb to 2018 to 2020). Notes on the research overall: The collaborator samples originated in the United States, Italy and Spain and spanned the acute and convalescent phases of COVID-19. Where HLA class I and class II types were available, the types were taken from metadata supplied by the sample provider, not from assay-based typing. The repertoires were released in a freely available public database meant as a resource for research on the immune response to SARS-CoV-2. Samples came from the ongoing ImmuneRACE study (first 160 participants) plus 1,254 subjects from 6 global collaborators. The prospective study material was composed of cDNA or gDNA derived from T cells, B-cell-depleted T cells, or PBMCs. Deeply sampled blood TCRbeta repertoires from subjects exposed to, actively infected with, or recovered from COVID-19 were included in the dataset. Nearly every sample came with metadata listing a de-identified subject ID, COVID-19 status, age in years and sex. Points the paper makes about the study in general: How much clinical and demographic metadata was included differed by source and by participant, and the metadata was provided uncurated.

Whole blood was collected in K2EDTA tubes by collaborating institutions according to the institutions' own protocols. Collaborator samples were shipped for TCRbeta analysis as frozen whole blood, isolated PBMCs, or DNA extracted from either sample type. Its CDR3 holds 16 amino acids, cysteine through phenylalanine. The CDR3 DNA has 48 bases and is translated from base 1. The germline V gene (reference sequence) sets CDR1 to LNHDA and CDR2 to SQIVND. Compared with germline, V lacks 7 bases and J lacks 4 bases; bases without a gene match: 10. The receptor's source is a woman of 80 years or more with acute or convalescent COVID-19. This chain is built from TRBV19 and TRBJ1-5; 10 of the junction bases match TRBD1. Sequencing input: peripheral blood. The CDR3 in this case is CASIQIGDRGNQPQHF. The DNA sequence reads TGTGCCAGTATTCAAATAGGGGACAGGGGTAATCAGCCCCAGCATTTT. Outside the CDR3, residues come from the reference TRBV19 and TRBJ1-5 proteins, so the full variable domain is: DGGITQSPKYLFRKEGQNVTLSCEQNLNHDAMYWYRQDPGQGLRLIYYSQIVNDFQKGDIAEGYSVSREKKESFPLTVTSAQKNPTAFYLCASIQIGDRGNQPQHFGDGTRLSIL.